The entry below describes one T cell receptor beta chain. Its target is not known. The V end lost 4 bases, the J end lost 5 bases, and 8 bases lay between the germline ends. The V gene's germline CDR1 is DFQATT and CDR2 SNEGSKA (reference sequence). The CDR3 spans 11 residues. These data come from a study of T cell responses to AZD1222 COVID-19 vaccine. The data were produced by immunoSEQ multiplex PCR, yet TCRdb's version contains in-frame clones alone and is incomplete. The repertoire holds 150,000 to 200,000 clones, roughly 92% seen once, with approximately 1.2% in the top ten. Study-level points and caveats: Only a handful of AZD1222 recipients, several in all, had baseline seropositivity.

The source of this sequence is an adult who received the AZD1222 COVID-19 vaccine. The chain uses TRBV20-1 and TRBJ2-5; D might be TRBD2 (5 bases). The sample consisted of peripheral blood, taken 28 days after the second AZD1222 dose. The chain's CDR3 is CSATPGETQYF. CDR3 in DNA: TGCAGTGCTACCCCGGGGGAGACCCAGTACTTC.